This TCR beta chain was documented in a study of monozygotic twins with inflammatory bowel disease. Incorporation of UMIs carrying a 6-nucleotide sample barcode was performed by template switching. cDNA encoding TCRalpha and TCRbeta underwent two nested PCRs of 16 and 9 cycles, each of which was followed by bead purification. Using the 5' RACE reads, TCRdb records one entry per CDR3 protein without DNA. In total, the table holds 140,000 to 150,000 distinct CDR3 sequences. Study-level findings and limits: Other individuals had fewer clonotypes in common with IBD patients than with healthy twins, especially with disease activity. Among T cells, the various subtypes were not distinguishable.

As to this clonotype: The antigen is not known.

This clonotype was sampled from a human donor with ulcerative colitis or Crohn's disease, or a healthy co-twin of an affected twin (not recorded which). Sequencing was carried out using blood.

The chain's CDR3 is CASSFQLEQETQYF. The genes are TRBV5-1 and TRBJ2-5; TCRdb gives TRBD2 as the D gene, but with no DNA this cannot be confirmed. There are 14 residues in the CDR3. Germline CDR1 is SGHRS and CDR2 is YFSETQ.